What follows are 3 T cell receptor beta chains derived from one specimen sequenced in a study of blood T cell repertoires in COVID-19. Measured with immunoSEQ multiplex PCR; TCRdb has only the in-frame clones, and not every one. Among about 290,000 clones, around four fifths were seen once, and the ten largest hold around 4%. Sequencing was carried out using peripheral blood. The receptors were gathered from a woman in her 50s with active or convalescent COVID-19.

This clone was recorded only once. The chain's CDR3 is CASSYVRGITNYGYTF. The DNA of the CDR3 is TGTGCCAGCAGTTACGTCAGGGGAATTACTAACTATGGCTACACCTTC. The chain carries TRBV6-5 and TRBJ1-2; D is possibly TRBD1 (6 bases). V was cut by 2 bases and J by 0 bases, with 13 bases left in between. The CDR3 consists of 16 residues. Germline loops: CDR1 MNHEY, CDR2 SVGAGI.

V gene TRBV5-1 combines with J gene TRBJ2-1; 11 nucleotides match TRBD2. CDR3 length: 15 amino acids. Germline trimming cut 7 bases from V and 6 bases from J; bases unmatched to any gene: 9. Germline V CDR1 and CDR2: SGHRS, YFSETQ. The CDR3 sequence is CASRLAGGQINEQFF. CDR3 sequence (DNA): TGCGCCAGCCGCCTAGCGGGGGGCCAAATCAATGAGCAGTTCTTC.

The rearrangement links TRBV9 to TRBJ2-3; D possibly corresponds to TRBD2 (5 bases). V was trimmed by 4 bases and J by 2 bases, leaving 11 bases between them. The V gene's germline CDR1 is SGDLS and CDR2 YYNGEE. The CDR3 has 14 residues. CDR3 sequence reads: CASSQRWPTDTQYF. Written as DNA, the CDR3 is TGTGCCAGCAGCCAGCGGTGGCCCACAGATACGCAGTATTTT.